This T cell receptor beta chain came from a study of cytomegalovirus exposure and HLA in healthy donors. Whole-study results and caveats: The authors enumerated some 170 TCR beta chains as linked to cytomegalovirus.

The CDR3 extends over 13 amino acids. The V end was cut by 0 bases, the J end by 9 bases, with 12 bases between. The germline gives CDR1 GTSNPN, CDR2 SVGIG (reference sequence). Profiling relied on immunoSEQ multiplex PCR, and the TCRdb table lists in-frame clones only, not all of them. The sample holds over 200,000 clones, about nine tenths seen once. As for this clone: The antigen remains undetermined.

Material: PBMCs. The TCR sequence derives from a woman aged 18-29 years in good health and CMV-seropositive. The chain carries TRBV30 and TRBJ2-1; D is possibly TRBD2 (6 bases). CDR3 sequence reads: CAWSVFRGSEQFF. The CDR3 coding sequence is TGTGCCTGGAGTGTATTCCGGGGGAGTGAGCAGTTCTTC.